The 13 T cell receptor beta chains given below trace back to one sample, sequenced in a study of T-cell memory formation after mild COVID-19. TCRdb used MiXCR to reprocess the 5' RACE reads, holding one entry per CDR3 protein. The data show 350,000 to 400,000 distinct CDR3 sequences, 13% to 15% seen once. The sample taken for sequencing was PBMCs or a T cell subset sorted from them (not recorded which). The source is a man between 18 and 29 years old who had mild COVID-19 (a few samples of this study predate the infection). Cell type and time point are not known.

This clonotype was picked up a small number of times. The chain combines TRBV20-1 with TRBJ2-2; TRBD1 aligns across 7 bases. This CDR3 is built from 15 residues. J gave up 0 bases and V 1 base, and 2 bases lay outside the gene matches. Germline V gene lookup returns CDR1 DFQATT and CDR2 SNEGSKA (reference sequence). The CDR3 spells CSARGGQTNTGELFF. CDR3 coding DNA: TGCAGTGCTAGAGGGGGACAGACGAACACCGGGGAGCTGTTTTTT.

The chain carries TRBV6-5 and TRBJ2-1, with TRBD2 matching 11 bases. The J segment lost 4 bases and the V segment lost 6 bases, leaving 8 bases of the junction unmatched. CDR1 is MNHEY, CDR2 SVGAGI, per germline. The CDR3 consists of 16 residues. CDR3 amino acids: CASRDLAGGPYNEQFF. The CDR3, as DNA: TGTGCCAGCAGGGATCTAGCGGGGGGCCCTTACAATGAGCAGTTCTTC.

This clonotype was seen only a few times. The chain couples TRBV10-2 to TRBJ2-1, with TRBD2 matching over 15 bases. Germline CDR1 is WSHSY and CDR2 is SAAADI. The CDR3 covers 16 residues. With V trimmed by 4 bases and J by 8 bases, 6 bases remained unmatched. The CDR3 nucleotides read TGCGCCAGCAGTGTCTGGACTAGCGGGGGGGCCTATGAGCAGTTCTTC. It is translated as CASSVWTSGGAYEQFF.

Only a few counts were recorded for this clonotype. The chain is built from TRBV4-1 and TRBJ1-1; no definite D call. CDR1 and CDR2 (germline): MGHRA, YSYEKL. This CDR3 comprises 15 residues. The V and J ends lost 4 bases and 0 bases respectively, with 12 bases between them. CDR3: CASSPRTGMNTEAFF. CDR3 DNA: TGCGCCAGCAGCCCCAGAACCGGAATGAACACTGAAGCTTTCTTT.

The V gene is TRBV5-1, the J gene TRBJ2-5, with 14 nucleotides matching TRBD2. The trim removed 4 bases at V and 5 bases at J, leaving 10 bases unmatched. Germline values: CDR1 SGHRS, CDR2 YFSETQ. CDR3 length: 17 amino acids. CDR3 bases: TGCGCCAGCAGCCCGGGACTAGCGGGGGACCGCCAGGAGACCCAGTACTTC. The encoded protein is CASSPGLAGDRQETQYF. Complete variable domain (other parts from reference TRBV5-1 and TRBJ2-5): KAGVTQTPRYLIKTRGQQVTLSCSPISGHRSVSWYQQTPGQGLQFLFEYFSETQRNKGNFPGRFSGRQFSNSRSEMNVSTLELGDSALYLCASSPGLAGDRQETQYFGPGTRLLVL.

The chain combines TRBV20-1 with TRBJ2-7; TRBD2 might be the D (7 bases). Germline V gene data show CDR1 as DFQATT and CDR2 as SNEGSKA (reference sequence). This CDR3 spans 13 amino acids. With 5 bases removed from V and 0 bases from J, the gap between germline ends came to 11 bases. The DNA of the CDR3 is TGCAGTGCTGGGGGGGCCACCTCCTACGAGCAGTACGTC. It specifies CSAGGATSYEQYV.

The genes are TRBV6-1 and TRBJ2-5; no definite D call. The germline CDR1 and CDR2 sequences are MNHNS and SASEGT. V was cut by 2 bases and J by 7 bases, with 14 bases left in between. This CDR3 has 14 amino acids. In DNA form, the CDR3 reads TGTGCCAGCAGTGAAACGGCCCAACGAGGGACCCAGTACTTC. Translated, it gives CASSETAQRGTQYF.

The J gene is TRBJ2-7, the V gene TRBV21-1. TRBV21-1 is a pseudogene locus. The CDR3 length is 12 residues. CDR3 sequence: CASSKGSDEQYF. CDR3 in DNA: TGTGCCAGCAGCAAAGGAAGCGACGAGCAGTACTTC.

The V call is TRBV29-1, the J call TRBJ2-1; maybe TRBD1 (5 bases). CDR1 and CDR2 (germline): SQVTM, ANQGSEA. V was cut by 3 bases and J by 7 bases, with 13 bases left in between. CDR3 length: 13 residues. The CDR3 bases are TGCAGCGTTGATGCCCCCCCAGGGAATGAGCAGTTCTTC. Translating gives CSVDAPPGNEQFF.

This clonotype was observed a few times. The chain recombines TRBV7-2 with TRBJ2-3; 10 positions match TRBD2. V gave up 5 bases and J gave up 5 bases; unmatched junction bases: 16. The CDR3 has 18 residues. Germline V CDR1 and CDR2: SGHTA, FQGNSA. The CDR3 nucleotides are TGTGCCAGCAGCCCGGAAGGGGCTAGCGGGGGTCACGTAGATACGCAGTATTTT. It is translated as CASSPEGASGGHVDTQYF.

This chain links TRBV4-2 with TRBJ1-2; D not certain. This CDR3 comprises 18 residues. Between the trimmed V and J ends, which lost 0 bases and 3 bases, there was a span of 20 bases. The V gene's germline CDR1 is LGHNA and CDR2 YNFKEQ. The chain's CDR3 is CASSQDVGDHGEDYGYTF. The DNA of the CDR3 is TGTGCCAGCAGCCAAGATGTTGGGGATCATGGTGAGGACTATGGCTACACCTTC.

Remarks on this clonotype: At one end the junction does not follow the germline gene, possibly because of a read error. V and J are TRBV12-3 or TRBV12-4 and TRBJ1-2; D is possibly TRBD1 (6 bases). The CDR3 length is 13 residues. In DNA, the CDR3 is TGTGCCAGCAGTATAGCAGGGGCCTATGGCTACACCTTC. Translation gives CASSIAGAYGYTF.

The J gene is TRBJ1-1, the V gene TRBV4-3; no firm D call. V was cut by 1 base and J by 5 bases, with 11 bases left in between. The CDR3 extends over 14 amino acids. Germline CDR1 LGHNA, CDR2 YSLEER. This CDR3 is CASSQGHLRTEAFF. CDR3 DNA sequence: TGCGCCAGCAGCCAAGGGCACCTCCGAACTGAAGCTTTCTTT.